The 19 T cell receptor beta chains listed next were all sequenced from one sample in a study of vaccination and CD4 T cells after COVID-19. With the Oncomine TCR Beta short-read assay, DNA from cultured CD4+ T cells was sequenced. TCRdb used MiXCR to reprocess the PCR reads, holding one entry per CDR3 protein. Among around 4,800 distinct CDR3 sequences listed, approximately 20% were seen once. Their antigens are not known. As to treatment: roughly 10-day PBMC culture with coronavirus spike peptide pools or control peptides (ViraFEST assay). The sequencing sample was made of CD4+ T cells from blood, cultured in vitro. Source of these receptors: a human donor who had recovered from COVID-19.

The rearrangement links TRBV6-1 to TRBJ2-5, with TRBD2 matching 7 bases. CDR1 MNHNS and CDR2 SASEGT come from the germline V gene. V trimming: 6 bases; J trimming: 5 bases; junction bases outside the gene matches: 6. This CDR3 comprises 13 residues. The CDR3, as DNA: TGTGCCAGCAGGGGGACTAATTCGGAGACCCAGTACTTC. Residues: CASRGTNSETQYF.

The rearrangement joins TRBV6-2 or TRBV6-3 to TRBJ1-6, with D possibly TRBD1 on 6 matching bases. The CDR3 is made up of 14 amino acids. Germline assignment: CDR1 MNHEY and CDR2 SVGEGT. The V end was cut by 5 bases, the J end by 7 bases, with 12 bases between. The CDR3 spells CASSVTGKNSPLHF. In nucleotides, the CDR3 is TGTGCCAGCAGTGTTACAGGGAAAAATTCACCCCTCCACTTT.

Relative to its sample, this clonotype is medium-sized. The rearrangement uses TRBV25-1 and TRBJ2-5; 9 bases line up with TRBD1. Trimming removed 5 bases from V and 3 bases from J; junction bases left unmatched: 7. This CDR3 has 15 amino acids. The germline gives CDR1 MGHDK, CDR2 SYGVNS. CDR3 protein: CASSPMGTGKETQYF. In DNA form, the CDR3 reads TGTGCCAGCAGTCCAATGGGGACAGGGAAAGAGACCCAGTACTTC.

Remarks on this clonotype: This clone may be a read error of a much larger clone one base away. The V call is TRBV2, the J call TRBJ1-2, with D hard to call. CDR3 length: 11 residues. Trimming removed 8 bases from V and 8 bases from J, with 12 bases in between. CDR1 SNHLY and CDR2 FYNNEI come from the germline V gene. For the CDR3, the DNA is TGTGCCAGCGAGATAACGCAGGGCTACACCTTC. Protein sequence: CASEITQGYTF.

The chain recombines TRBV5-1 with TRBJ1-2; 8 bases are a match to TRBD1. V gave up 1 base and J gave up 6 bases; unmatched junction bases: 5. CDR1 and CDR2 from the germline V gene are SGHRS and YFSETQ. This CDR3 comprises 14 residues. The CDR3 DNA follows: TGCGCCAGCAGCTTGAGGCCAGGGGGCGATGGCTACACCTTC. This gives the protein CASSLRPGGDGYTF.

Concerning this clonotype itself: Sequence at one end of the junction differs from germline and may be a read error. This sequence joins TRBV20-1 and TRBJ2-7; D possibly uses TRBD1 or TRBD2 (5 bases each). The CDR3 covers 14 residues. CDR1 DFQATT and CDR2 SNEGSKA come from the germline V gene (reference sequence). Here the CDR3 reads CSTRTPGPGYEQYF. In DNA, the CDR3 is TGCAGTACTAGGACACCGGGACCAGGGTACGAGCAGTACTTC.

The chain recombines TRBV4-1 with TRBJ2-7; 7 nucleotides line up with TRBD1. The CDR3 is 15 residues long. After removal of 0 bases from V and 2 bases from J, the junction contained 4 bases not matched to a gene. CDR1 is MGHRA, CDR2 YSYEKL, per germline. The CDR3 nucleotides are TGCGCCAGCAGCCAAGAACCCGGGACAGCCTACGAGCAGTACTTC. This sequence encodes CASSQEPGTAYEQYF.

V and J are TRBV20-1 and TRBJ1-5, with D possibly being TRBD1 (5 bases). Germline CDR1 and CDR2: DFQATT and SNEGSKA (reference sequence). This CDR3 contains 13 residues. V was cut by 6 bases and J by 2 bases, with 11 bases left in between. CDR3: CSARGPGNQPQHF. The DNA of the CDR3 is TGCAGTGCACGGGGCCCTGGCAATCAGCCCCAGCATTTT.

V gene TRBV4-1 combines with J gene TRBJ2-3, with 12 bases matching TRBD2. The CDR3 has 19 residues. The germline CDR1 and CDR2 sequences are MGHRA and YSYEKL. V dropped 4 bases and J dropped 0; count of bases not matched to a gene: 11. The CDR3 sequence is CASSRRGPSGGDSTDTQYF. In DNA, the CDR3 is TGCGCCAGCAGCCGTCGTGGGCCTAGCGGGGGGGATAGCACAGATACGCAGTATTTT.

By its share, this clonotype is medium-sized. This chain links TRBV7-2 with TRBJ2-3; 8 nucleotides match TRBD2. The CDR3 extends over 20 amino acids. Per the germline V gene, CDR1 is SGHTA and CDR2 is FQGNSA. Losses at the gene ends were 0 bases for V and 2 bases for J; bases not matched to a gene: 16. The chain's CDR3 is CASSLARVFTSGQNTDTQYF. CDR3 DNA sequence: TGTGCCAGCAGCTTAGCTCGGGTATTTACTAGCGGACAAAACACAGATACGCAGTATTTT.

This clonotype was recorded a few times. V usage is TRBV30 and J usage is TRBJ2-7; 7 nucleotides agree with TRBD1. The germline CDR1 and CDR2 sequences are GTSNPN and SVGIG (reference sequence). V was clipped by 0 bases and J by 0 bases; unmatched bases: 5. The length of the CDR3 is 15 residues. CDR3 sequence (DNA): TGTGCCTGGAGTGTAGCAGGGGGTGCCTCCTACGAGCAGTACTTC. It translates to CAWSVAGGASYEQYF.

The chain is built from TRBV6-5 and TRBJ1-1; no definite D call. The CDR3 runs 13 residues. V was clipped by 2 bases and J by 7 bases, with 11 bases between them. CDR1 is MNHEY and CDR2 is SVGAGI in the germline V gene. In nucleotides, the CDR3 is TGTGCCAGCAGTTACGAGGGAGGTAATGAAGCTTTCTTT. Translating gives CASSYEGGNEAFF.

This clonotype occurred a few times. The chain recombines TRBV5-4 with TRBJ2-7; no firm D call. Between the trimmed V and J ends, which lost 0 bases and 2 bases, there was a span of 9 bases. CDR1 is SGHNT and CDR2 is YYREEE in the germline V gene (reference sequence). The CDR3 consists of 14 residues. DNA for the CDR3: TGTGCCAGCAGCTTGGATTTGTTGACCTACGAGCAGTACTTC. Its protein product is CASSLDLLTYEQYF.

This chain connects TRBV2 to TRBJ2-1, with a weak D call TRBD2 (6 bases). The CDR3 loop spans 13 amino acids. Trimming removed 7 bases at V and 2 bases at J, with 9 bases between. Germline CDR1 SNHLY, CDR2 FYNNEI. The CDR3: CASNGRTYNEQFF. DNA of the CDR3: TGTGCCAGCAATGGGAGGACCTACAATGAGCAGTTCTTC.

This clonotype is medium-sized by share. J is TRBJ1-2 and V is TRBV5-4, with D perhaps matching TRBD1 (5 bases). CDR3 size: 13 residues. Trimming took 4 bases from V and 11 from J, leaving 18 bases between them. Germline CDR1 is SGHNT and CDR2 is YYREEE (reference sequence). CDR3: CASSRSGLTIYTF. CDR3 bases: TGTGCCAGCAGCCGCTCGGGACTCACTATATACACCTTC.

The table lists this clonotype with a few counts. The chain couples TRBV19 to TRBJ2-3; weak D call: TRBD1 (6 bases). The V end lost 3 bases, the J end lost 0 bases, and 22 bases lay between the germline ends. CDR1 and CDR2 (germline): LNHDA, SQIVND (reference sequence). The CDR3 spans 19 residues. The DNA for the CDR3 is TGTGCCAGTAGTATGCCCCTCCTAACAGGGAATACTAGCACAGATACGCAGTATTTT. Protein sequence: CASSMPLLTGNTSTDTQYF.

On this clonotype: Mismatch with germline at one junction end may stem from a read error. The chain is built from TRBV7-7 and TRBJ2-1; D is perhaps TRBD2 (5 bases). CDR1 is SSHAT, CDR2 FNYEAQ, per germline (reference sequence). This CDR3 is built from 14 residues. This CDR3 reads CASSPPGTYNEQFF. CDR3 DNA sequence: TGTGCTAGCAGCCCCCCGGGAACCTACAATGAGCAGTTCTTC.

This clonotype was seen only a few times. CDR3 protein: CASKGEYEQYF. Written as DNA, the CDR3 is TGCGCCAGCAAAGGGGAGTACGAGCAGTACTTC. The chain combines TRBV5-1 with TRBJ2-7; D possibly matches TRBD1 or TRBD2 (5 bases each). The CDR3 loop spans 11 amino acids. V lost 6 bases to trimming and J lost 4 bases, with 8 bases between them. Germline CDR1 reads SGHRS; CDR2 reads YFSETQ.

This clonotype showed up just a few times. The CDR3: CASSQGVSSGGPDTQYF. CDR3 DNA sequence: TGCGCCAGCAGCCAAGGTGTATCTAGCGGGGGTCCAGATACGCAGTATTTT. V gene TRBV4-1 combines with J gene TRBJ2-3; 10 bases match TRBD2. The germline CDR1 and CDR2 sequences are MGHRA and YSYEKL. The CDR3 is 17 residues long. The V gene end was trimmed by 1 base and the J gene end by 4 bases; junction bases not matched to a gene: 8.